This T cell receptor beta chain was retrieved from a study of T cell clonotyping in hematopoietic cell transplantation. Study observations and caveats: Few recipient clonotypes overlapped donors; over 95% were de novo at given depth. Pathologically expanded recipient clonotypes increased progressively from day 30 to day 180 as diversity fell. Cells were unsorted, so CD4 and CD8 contributions were not separated. Broader posttransplant TCR repertoire diversity was predicted by graft donor and pretransplant recipient Inverse Simpson Index values.

There are 16 residues in the CDR3. Trimming removed 0 bases from V and 3 bases from J, with 12 bases in between. In germline, CDR1 is SGDLS, CDR2 YYNGEE. On this clone itself: Its antigen is not known.

The table came from immunoSEQ multiplex PCR; TCRdb's copy has only in-frame clones and leaves some out. The sample gives roughly 27,000 clones, 95% of which show up once; 1.4% to 1.5% is in the top ten. The J gene is TRBJ2-2, the V gene TRBV9, with a tentative D call TRBD2 (6 bases). The sequenced material came from peripheral blood mononuclear cells. This receptor was identified in a man aged 45-65 years in good health. Some clones in this sample may be carry-over from other donors' samples. In DNA, the CDR3 is TGTGCCAGCAGCGTAGATGGGGGGTTGGACACCGGGGAGCTGTTTTTT. Translated, it gives CASSVDGGLDTGELFF.